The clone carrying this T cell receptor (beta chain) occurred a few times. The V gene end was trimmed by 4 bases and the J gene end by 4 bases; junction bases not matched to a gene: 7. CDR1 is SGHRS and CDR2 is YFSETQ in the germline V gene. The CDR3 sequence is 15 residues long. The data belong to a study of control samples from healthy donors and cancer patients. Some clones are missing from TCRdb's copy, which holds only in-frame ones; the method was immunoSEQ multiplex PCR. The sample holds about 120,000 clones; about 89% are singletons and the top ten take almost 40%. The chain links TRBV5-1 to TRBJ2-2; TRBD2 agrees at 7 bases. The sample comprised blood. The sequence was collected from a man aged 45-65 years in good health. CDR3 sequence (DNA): TGCGCCAGCAGCACAAGCGGGGTTGGCACCGGGGAGCTGTTTTTT. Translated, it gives CASSTSGVGTGELFF.